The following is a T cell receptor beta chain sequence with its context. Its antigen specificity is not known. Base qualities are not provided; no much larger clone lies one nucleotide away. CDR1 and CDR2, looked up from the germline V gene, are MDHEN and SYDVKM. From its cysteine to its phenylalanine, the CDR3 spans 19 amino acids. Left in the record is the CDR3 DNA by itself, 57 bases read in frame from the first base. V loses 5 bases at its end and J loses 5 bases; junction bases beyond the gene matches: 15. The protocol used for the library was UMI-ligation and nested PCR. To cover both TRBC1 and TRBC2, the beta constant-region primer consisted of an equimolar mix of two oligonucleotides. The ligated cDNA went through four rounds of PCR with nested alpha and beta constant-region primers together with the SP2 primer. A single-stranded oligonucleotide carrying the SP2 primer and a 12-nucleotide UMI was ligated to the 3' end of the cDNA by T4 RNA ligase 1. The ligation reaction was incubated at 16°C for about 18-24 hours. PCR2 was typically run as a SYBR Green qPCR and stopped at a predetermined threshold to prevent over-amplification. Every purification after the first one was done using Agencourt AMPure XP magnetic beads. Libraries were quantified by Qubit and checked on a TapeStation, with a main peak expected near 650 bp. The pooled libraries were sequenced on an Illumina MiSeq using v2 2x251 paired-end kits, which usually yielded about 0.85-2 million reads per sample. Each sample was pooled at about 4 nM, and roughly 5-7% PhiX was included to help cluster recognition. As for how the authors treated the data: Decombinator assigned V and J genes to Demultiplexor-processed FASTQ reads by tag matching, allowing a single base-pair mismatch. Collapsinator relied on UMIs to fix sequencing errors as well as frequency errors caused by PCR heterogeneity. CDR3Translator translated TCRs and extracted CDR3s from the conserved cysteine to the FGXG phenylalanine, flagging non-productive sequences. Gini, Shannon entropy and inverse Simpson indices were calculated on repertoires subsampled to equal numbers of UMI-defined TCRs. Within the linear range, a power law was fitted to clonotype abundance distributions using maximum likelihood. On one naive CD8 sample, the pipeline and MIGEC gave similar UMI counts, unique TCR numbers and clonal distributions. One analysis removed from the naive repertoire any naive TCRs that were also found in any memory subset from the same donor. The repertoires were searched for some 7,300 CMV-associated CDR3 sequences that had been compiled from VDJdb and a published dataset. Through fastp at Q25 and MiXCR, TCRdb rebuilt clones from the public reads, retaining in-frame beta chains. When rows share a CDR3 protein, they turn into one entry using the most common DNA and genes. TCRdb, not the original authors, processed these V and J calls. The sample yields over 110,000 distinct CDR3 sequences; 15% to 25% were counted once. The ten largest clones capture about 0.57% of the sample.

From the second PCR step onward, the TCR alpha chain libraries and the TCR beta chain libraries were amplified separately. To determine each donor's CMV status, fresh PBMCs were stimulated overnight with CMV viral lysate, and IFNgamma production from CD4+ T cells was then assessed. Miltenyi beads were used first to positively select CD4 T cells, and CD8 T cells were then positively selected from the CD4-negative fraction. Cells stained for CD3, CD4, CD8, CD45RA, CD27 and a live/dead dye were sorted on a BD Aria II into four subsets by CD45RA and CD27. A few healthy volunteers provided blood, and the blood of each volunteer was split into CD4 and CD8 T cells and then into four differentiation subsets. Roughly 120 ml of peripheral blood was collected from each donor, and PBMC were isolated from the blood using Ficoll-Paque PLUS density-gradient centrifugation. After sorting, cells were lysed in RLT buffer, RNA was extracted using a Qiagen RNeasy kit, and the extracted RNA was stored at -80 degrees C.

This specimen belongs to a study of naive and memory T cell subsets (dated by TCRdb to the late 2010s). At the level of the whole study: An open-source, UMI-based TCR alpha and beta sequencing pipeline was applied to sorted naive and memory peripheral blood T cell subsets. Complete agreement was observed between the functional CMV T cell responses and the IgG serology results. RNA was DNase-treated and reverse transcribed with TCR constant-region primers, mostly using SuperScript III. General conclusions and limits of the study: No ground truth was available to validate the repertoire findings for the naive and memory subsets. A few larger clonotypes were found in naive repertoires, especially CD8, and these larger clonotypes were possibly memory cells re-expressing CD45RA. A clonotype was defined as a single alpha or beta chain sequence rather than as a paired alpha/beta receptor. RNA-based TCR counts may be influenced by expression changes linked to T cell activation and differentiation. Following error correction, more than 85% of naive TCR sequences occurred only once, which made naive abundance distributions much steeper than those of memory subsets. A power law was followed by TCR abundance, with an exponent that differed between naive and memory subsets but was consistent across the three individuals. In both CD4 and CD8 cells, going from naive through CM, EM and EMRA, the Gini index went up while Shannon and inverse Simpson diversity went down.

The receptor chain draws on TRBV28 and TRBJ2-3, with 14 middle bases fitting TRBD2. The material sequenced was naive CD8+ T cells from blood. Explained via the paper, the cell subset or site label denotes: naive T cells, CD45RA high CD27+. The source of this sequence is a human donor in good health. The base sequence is TGTGCCAGCAGTCTATCCCCTGCGGGACTAGCGGGAGAAATAGATACGCAGTATTTT. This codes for CASSLSPAGLAGEIDTQYF.